This T cell receptor beta chain was recorded in a study of shared clonotypes between healthy human individuals. Turning to the study itself: Each donor's CD8 memory used one plate, CD8 naive two, each CD4 subset three.

In regard to this clone: Antigen specificity is unknown.

Terminally differentiated effector memory CD45RA+ cells were excluded by CCR7 positive selection of CD45RO-negative cells. Regarding the study as a whole: Only blood underwent sampling, and tissue repertoires likely differ.

CDR1 is SEHNR and CDR2 is FQNEAQ in the germline V gene (reference sequence). CDR3 size: 17 residues. V dropped 3 bases and J dropped 0 bases, with 15 bases sitting between them. Sequencing was performed with immunoSEQ multiplex PCR; in TCRdb, only in-frame clones are kept and a portion is missing. The table has some 2 million clones, about 94% seen once. The sequence derives from a man aged 18 to 30 in good health. The chain joins TRBV7-9 to TRBJ2-1, with D possibly TRBD2 on 6 matching bases. The specimen was naive CD8+ T cells sorted from blood. CDR3 coding DNA: TGTGCCAGCAGCTTTATTGGGCAGGGACTCTCCTACAATGAGCAGTTCTTC. It specifies CASSFIGQGLSYNEQFF. Full variable domain (outside the CDR3, taken from reference TRBV7-9 and TRBJ2-1): DTGVSQNPRHKITKRGQNVTFRCDPISEHNRLYWYRQTLGQGPEFLTYFQNEAQLEKSRLLSDRFSAERPKGSFSTLEIQRTEQGDSAMYLCASSFIGQGLSYNEQFFGPGTRLTVL.